This T cell receptor beta chain was obtained from a study of cytomegalovirus exposure and HLA in healthy donors. Between the trimmed V and J ends, which lost 0 bases and 4 bases, there was a span of 3 bases. The germline V gene has CDR1 MRHNA and CDR2 SNTAGT. CDR3 size: 12 residues. Use of 60 Vbeta and 13 Jbeta primers characterized the PCR. Only in-frame clones appear in the TCRdb table, and some are missing; sequencing was by immunoSEQ multiplex PCR. The sample has 130,000 to 150,000 clones, about 80% seen once; the top ten hold around 4.4%. This clone turned up a few times. The source material was PBMCs. The V gene is TRBV6-4, the J gene TRBJ1-2; D is ambiguous. The TCR sequence derives from a man aged 35 to 55 in good health and CMV-seronegative. CDR3 sequence: CASSDSGYGYTF. In DNA form, the CDR3 reads TGTGCCAGCAGTGACTCCGGCTATGGCTACACCTTC.